These 3 T cell receptor beta chains were all obtained from the same sample, sequenced in a study of human T cells and chemical hapten exposure. TCRdb used MiXCR to reprocess the RACE reads, holding one entry per CDR3 protein. The sample lists about 110,000 distinct CDR3 sequences, roughly a tenth occurring once. Documented time point: patch test 2, 6 weeks after DPC sensitization. Specified treatment: therapeutic diphenylcyclopropenone sensitization with weekly scalp DPC. Sequencing used whole blood, obtained in connection with sensitization to the hapten diphenylcyclopropenone (DPC). The origin of the receptors is a woman aged 40 to 50 with alopecia areata. Some clones in this sample may be carry-over from other donors' samples.

The chain combines TRBV12-3 or TRBV12-4 with TRBJ2-6; D gene uncertain. The germline V and J ends were trimmed by 7 bases and 1 base, with 5 bases remaining between them. This CDR3 spans 13 amino acids. This CDR3 reads CASTRSGANVLTF. The DNA of the CDR3 is TGTGCCAGCACCAGGTCTGGGGCCAACGTCCTGACTTTC.

This clonotype was seen at least ten times. The V call is TRBV10-1, the J call TRBJ2-1; D perhaps matches TRBD1 (5 bases). Germline V lookup: CDR1 WNHNN, CDR2 SYGVQD (reference sequence). V lost 4 bases and J 4 bases, leaving 11 bases between the germline ends. This CDR3 region has 14 residues. CDR3: CASSAGGAYNEQFF. CDR3 bases: TGCGCCAGCAGTGCCGGTGGGGCGTACAATGAGCAGTTCTTC.

The rearrangement joins TRBV7-2 to TRBJ2-7; possibly TRBD2 for D (6 bases). The CDR3 length is 15 residues. Germline-derived CDR1 and CDR2 are SGHTA and FQGNSA. V was shortened by 5 bases and J by 2 bases, with 16 bases between the two germline ends. This CDR3 is CASSREGTPTYEQYF. Written as DNA, the CDR3 is TGTGCCAGCAGCAGAGAAGGGACTCCCACCTACGAGCAGTACTTC. Combining the CDR3 with reference TRBV7-2 and TRBJ2-7 gives the whole variable domain GAGVSQSPSNKVTEKGKDVELRCDPISGHTALYWYRQSLGQGLEFLIYFQGNSAPDKSGLPSDRFSAERTGGSVSTLTIQRTQQEDSAVYLCASSREGTPTYEQYFGPGTRLTVT.